Listed below are T cell receptor beta chains from one sample, sequenced in a study of T cell responses to AZD1222 COVID-19 vaccine. Sequencing used immunoSEQ multiplex PCR; TCRdb keeps in-frame clones, though not all of them. The data contain under 140,000 clones, roughly 89% of them singletons. The starting material was peripheral blood, obtained 28 days after the second AZD1222 dose. These receptors were collected from an adult who received the AZD1222 COVID-19 vaccine. CDR3s include the opening cysteine and the closing phenylalanine or tryptophan. D genes are given only for firm matches. Size is stated for part of the rows, as once, few or many counts, or as a class when the clone is expanded.

j_gene | v_gene | abundance | d_gene | CDR3aa | CDR3nt
TRBJ1-5 | TRBV6-1 | . | . | CASSEAGSNQPQHF | TGTGCCAGCAGTGAAGCCGGCTCCAATCAGCCCCAGCATTTT
TRBJ1-1 | TRBV7-9 | . | . | CASSYKRNPKRGEAFF | TGTGCCAGCAGCTACAAACGGAATCCTAAGCGGGGTGAAGCTTTCTTT
TRBJ1-2 | TRBV5-8 | . | . | CASSFQSDVGGYTF | TGTGCCAGCAGCTTCCAGTCAGATGTAGGTGGCTACACCTTC
TRBJ2-1 | TRBV6-4 | . | TRBD1 | CASRIPGQGEDEQFF | TGTGCCAGCAGGATACCGGGACAGGGAGAAGATGAGCAGTTCTTC
TRBJ2-1 | TRBV4-1 | . | . | CASSQVRYNEQFF | TGCGCCAGCAGCCAAGTTAGATACAATGAGCAGTTCTTC
TRBJ1-1 | TRBV5-6 | . | . | CASSLGYGQINTEAFF | TGTGCCAGCAGCTTGGGTTATGGGCAGATAAACACTGAAGCTTTCTTT
TRBJ1-2 | TRBV24-1 | once | . | CATSDFPGPQILGYGYTF | TGTGCCACCAGTGATTTCCCGGGACCGCAGATTCTCGGCTATGGCTACACCTTC
TRBJ2-7 | TRBV7-6 | . | . | CASSPDSSYEQYF | TGTGCCAGCAGCCCGGACAGCTCCTACGAGCAGTACTTC
TRBJ1-2 | TRBV4-1 | . | . | CASSQEGQGYGYTF | TGCGCCAGCAGCCAAGAGGGGCAGGGCTATGGCTACACCTTC
TRBJ1-2 | TRBV12-3/TRBV12-4 | . | . | CASSFGDGYTF | TGTGCCAGCAGCTTCGGGGATGGCTACACCTTC
TRBJ2-1 | TRBV21-1 | . | . | CASGSKAGNEQFF | TGTGCCAGCGGGTCAAAAGCGGGCAATGAGCAGTTCTTC
TRBJ2-3 | TRBV19 | . | . | CASSWRVRDTQYF | TGTGCCAGTAGTTGGCGGGTAAGGGATACGCAGTATTTT
TRBJ1-2 | TRBV29-1 | . | . | CSVVGGRAFDGYTF | TGCAGCGTTGTTGGGGGGAGGGCCTTCGATGGCTACACCTTC
TRBJ2-7 | TRBV14 | . | . | CASSQYAGEQYF | TGTGCCAGCAGCCAATATGCGGGCGAGCAGTACTTC
TRBJ2-3 | TRBV28 | . | TRBD2 | CASSLGAGVDTQYF | TGTGCCAGCAGTTTAGGGGCGGGAGTAGATACGCAGTATTTT
TRBJ2-7 | TRBV20-1 | . | . | CSRTVRREQYF | TGCAGTCGGACCGTCCGGAGGGAGCAGTACTTC
TRBJ2-7 | TRBV30 | . | TRBD2 | CAWSGLVGRAREQYF | TGTGCCTGGAGTGGTCTGGTAGGGAGGGCCCGCGAGCAGTACTTC
TRBJ2-2 | TRBV5-3 | . | TRBD2 | CARSLAGTSGGARDTGELFF | TGTGCCAGAAGCTTGGCTGGGACTAGCGGGGGCGCCCGGGACACCGGGGAGCTGTTTTTT
TRBJ1-2 | TRBV21-1 | . | . | CASSKATTGRTANYGYTF | TGTGCCAGCAGCAAAGCGACAACAGGAAGGACGGCTAACTATGGCTACACCTTC
TRBJ1-2 | TRBV6-5 | once | . | CANGGDATSSYTF | TGTGCGAACGGGGGGGACGCAACCTCTAGCTACACCTTC
TRBJ2-1 | TRBV10-3 | . | . | CAISIGGNNEQFF | TGTGCCATCAGTATTGGGGGGAACAATGAGCAGTTCTTC
TRBJ1-6 | TRBV5-1 | . | TRBD1 | CASSWPDREGSPLHF | TGCGCCAGCAGCTGGCCGGACAGGGAAGGATCACCCCTCCACTTT
TRBJ1-3 | TRBV5-1 | . | . | CASSLASVPVPGNTIYF | TGCGCCAGCAGCTTGGCCAGCGTTCCGGTCCCCGGAAACACCATATATTTT
TRBJ1-5 | TRBV5-4 | . | . | CASSFGGDQANQPQHF | TGTGCCAGCAGCTTCGGGGGGGACCAAGCCAATCAGCCCCAGCATTTT
TRBJ1-1 | TRBV7-9 | . | TRBD1 | CASSTRQGRIGTEAFF | TGTGCCAGCAGCACCCGACAGGGCCGGATAGGAACTGAAGCTTTCTTT
TRBJ1-5 | TRBV10-2 | . | . | CASSESQQGSQPQHF | TGCGCCAGCAGTGAGTCCCAACAGGGAAGTCAGCCCCAGCATTTT
TRBJ2-2 | TRBV12-3/TRBV12-4 | once | . | CASSGANTGELFF | TGTGCCAGCTCGGGGGCGAACACCGGGGAGCTGTTTTTT
TRBJ2-5 | TRBV7-3 | . | . | CASSLNGRVRETQYF | TGTGCCAGCAGCTTAAACGGGCGGGTCAGAGAGACCCAGTACTTC
TRBJ2-7 | TRBV5-1 | . | TRBD1 | CASSLAGTATYEQYF | TGCGCCAGCAGCTTGGCTGGGACAGCGACCTACGAGCAGTACTTC
TRBJ1-6 | TRBV19 | once | . | CASSISGVYSPLHF | TGTGCCAGTAGTATTTCAGGGGTTTATTCACCCCTCCACTTT
TRBJ2-5 | TRBV5-1 | . | TRBD1 | CASSLAGTGGQETQYF | TGCGCCAGCAGCTTGGCCGGGACAGGGGGCCAAGAGACCCAGTACTTC
TRBJ2-5 | TRBV5-1 | . | . | CASSFSGGRRQETQYF | TGCGCCAGCAGCTTTTCGGGCGGCAGACGACAAGAGACCCAGTACTTC
TRBJ1-5 | TRBV27 | . | TRBD1 | CASSLLPQQGTGNQPQHF | TGTGCCAGCAGTTTACTCCCGCAACAGGGGACGGGCAATCAGCCCCAGCATTTT
TRBJ2-3 | TRBV9 | . | . | CASSTRDTQYF | TGTGCCAGCAGCACGAGAGATACGCAGTATTTT
TRBJ1-5 | TRBV5-6 | . | . | CASSYRSGGRGEPQHF | TGTGCCAGCAGCTACCGCTCGGGCGGGAGAGGGGAGCCCCAGCATTTT
TRBJ2-1 | TRBV19 | once | . | CASSTPNNYNEQFF | TGTGCCAGTAGCACCCCTAATAACTACAATGAGCAGTTCTTC
TRBJ2-1 | TRBV5-1 | . | TRBD1 | CASSLTGGAGWDEQFF | TGCGCCAGCAGCTTGACAGGGGGCGCGGGCTGGGATGAGCAGTTCTTC
TRBJ2-7 | TRBV7-8 | . | TRBD2 | CASSLWLAGTYEQYF | TGTGCCAGCAGCTTATGGCTAGCGGGGACCTACGAGCAGTACTTC